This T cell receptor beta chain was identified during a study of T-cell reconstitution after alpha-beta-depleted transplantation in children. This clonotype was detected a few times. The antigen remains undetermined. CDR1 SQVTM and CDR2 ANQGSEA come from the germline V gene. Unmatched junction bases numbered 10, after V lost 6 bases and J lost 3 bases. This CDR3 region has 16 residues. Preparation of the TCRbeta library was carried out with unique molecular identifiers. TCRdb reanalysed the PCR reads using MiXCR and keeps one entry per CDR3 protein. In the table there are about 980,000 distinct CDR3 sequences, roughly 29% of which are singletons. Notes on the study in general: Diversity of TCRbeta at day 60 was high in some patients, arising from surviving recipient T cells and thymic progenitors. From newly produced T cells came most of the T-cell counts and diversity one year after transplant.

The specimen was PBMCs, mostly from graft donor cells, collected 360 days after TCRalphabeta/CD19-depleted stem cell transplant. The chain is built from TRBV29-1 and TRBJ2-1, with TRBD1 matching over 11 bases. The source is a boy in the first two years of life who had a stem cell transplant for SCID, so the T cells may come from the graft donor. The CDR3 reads CSVRDRGLLLYNEQFF. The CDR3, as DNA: TGCAGCGTCCGGGACAGGGGGTTGCTTCTCTACAATGAGCAGTTCTTC.